The clone carrying this T cell receptor (beta chain) has a count of ten or more. As for time point: newly diagnosed GD, antithyroid drugs for less than 3 months. PBMCs provided the RNA from which the TCR library was made. To make TCR beta libraries, researchers used iRepertoire HTBI primers and Arm-PCR of CDR3 regions. Via MiXCR, TCRdb re-called the multiplex PCR reads, giving one row per CDR3 protein. The repertoire holds over 350,000 distinct CDR3 sequences, 14% seen once, with over 15% in the top ten. These data belong to a study of regulatory T cells in long-lasting Graves disease. Germline trimming cut 5 bases from V and 7 bases from J; bases unmatched to any gene: 9. The CDR3 loop spans 15 amino acids. The data were also submitted as part of a second study, on T cells in Graves' hyperthyroidism and ophthalmopathy. That paper notes: Hyperthyroidism of Graves' type that showed no ophthalmopathy progression within 18 months was stable. The primer set for the first-round RT-PCR of the TCR CDR3 was HTBI.

This chain connects TRBV12-3 or TRBV12-4 to TRBJ2-1; 9 bases line up with TRBD1. The sequence was obtained from a woman in her forties or fifties with Graves disease. Sequenced here: peripheral blood mononuclear cells (PBMCs), sampled at new diagnosis, from a patient treated with antithyroid drugs. CDR3 loop: CASSPPGQGMNEQFF. The CDR3 nucleotides are TGTGCCAGCAGTCCGCCGGGACAGGGTATGAATGAGCAGTTCTTC.